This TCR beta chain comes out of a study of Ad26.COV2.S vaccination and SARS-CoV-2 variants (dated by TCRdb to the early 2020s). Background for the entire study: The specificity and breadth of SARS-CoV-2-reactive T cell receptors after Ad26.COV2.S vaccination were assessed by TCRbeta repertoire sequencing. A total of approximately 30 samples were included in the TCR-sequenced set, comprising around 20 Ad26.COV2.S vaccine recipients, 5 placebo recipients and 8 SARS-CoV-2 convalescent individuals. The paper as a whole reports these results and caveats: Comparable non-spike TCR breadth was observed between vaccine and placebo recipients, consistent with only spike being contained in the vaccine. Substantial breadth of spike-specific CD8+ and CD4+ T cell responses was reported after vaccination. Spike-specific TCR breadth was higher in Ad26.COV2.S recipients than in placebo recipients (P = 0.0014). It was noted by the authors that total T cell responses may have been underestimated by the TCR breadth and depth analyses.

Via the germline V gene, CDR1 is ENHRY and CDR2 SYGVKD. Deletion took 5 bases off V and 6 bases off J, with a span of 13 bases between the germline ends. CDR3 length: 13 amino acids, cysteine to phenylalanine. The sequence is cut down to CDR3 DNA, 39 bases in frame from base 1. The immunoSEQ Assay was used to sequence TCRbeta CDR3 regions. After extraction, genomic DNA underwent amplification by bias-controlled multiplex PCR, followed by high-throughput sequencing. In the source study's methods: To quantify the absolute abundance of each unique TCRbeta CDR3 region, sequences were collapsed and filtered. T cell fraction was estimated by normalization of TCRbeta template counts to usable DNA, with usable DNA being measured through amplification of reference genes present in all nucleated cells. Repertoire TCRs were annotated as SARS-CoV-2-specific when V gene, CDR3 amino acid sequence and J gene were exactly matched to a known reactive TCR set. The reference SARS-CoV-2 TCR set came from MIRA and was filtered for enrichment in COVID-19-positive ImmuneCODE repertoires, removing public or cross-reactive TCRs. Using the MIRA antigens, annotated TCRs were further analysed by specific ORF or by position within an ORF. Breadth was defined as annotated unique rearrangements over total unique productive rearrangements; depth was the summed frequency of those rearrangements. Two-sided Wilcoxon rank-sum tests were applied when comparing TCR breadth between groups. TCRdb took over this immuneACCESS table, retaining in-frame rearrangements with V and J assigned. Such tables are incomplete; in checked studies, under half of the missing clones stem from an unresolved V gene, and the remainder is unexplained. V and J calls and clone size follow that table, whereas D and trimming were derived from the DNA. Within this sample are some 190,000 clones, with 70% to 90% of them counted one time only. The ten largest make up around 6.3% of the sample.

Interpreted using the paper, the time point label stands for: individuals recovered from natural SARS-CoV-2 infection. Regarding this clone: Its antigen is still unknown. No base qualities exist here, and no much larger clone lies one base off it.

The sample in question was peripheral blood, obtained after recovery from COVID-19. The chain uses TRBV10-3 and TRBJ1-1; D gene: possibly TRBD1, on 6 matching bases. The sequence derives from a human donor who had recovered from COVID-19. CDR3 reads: CAISSGTQPEAFF. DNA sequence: TGTGCCATCAGTTCCGGGACACAACCTGAAGCTTTCTTT.